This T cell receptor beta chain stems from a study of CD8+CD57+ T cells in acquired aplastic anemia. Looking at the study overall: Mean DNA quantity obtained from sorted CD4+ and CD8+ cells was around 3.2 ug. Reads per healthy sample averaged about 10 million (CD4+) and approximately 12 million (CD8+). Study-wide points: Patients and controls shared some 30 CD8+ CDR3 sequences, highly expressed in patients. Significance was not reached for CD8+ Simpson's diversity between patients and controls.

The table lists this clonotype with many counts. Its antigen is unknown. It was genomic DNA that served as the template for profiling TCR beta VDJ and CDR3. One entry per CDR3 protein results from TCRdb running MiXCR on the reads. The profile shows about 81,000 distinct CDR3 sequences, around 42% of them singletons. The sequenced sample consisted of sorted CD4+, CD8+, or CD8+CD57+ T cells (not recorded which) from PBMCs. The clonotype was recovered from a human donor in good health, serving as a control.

Written as DNA, the CDR3 is TGTGCCACATGCTCCGGACAGAACACTGAAGCTTTCTTT. It translates to CATCSGQNTEAFF. The genes are TRBV24-1 and TRBJ1-1; D possibly corresponds to TRBD1 (5 bases). Deletions cut 10 bases from V and 1 base from J, with 12 bases between. Germline loops: CDR1 KGHDR, CDR2 SFDVKD. The CDR3 is made up of 13 amino acids.